The 9 T cell receptor beta chains given below trace back to one sample, sequenced in a study of low-dose radiotherapy and immunotherapy resistance in tumors. Indicated time point: after trial treatment. Treatment reported: LDRT plus nivolumab, ipilimumab, low-dose cyclophosphamide and aspirin (RACIN trial). Primers used for first-strand cDNA, a TRAV- and TRBV-specific set, covered both alpha and beta chains. A constant-region primer paired with the V-primer adapter amplified TCRs over 20 PCR cycles. Using its own MiXCR run on the reads, TCRdb lists one record per CDR3 protein. Among tens of thousands of distinct CDR3 sequences listed, more than 20% were seen once. Sequenced material: PBMCs, taken after low-dose radiotherapy plus immunotherapy. Receptor source: a female donor with ovarian cancer.

On this clonotype: With a much larger clone just one base away, this may be a read error. The chain has TRBV7-9 and TRBJ2-1; D possibly uses TRBD1 or TRBD2 (6 bases each). CDR1 SEHNR and CDR2 FQNEAQ come from the germline V gene (reference sequence). The CDR3 runs 16 residues. Trimming took 5 bases from V and 13 from J, leaving 27 bases between them. CDR3 region: CASSPGGIIGGETQFF. CDR3 nucleotides: TGTGCCAGCAGCCCAGGCGGGATCATAGGGGGAGAGACCCAGTTCTTC.

As to this clonotype: A read error is likely here: a far larger clone is one base away. This chain links TRBV27 with TRBJ2-1; 9 nucleotides agree with TRBD2. V lost 2 bases to trimming and J lost 10 bases; unmatched junction nucleotides: 12. Germline V lookup: CDR1 MNHEY, CDR2 SMNVEV (reference sequence). There are 16 residues in the CDR3. This CDR3 is CASSLQGAGGPREQFF. The CDR3, as DNA: TGTGCCAGCAGTTTACAAGGTGCGGGAGGGCCGAGAGAGCAGTTCTTC.

This clonotype showed up many times. V and J are TRBV28 and TRBJ2-3, with 12 nucleotides matching TRBD2. CDR3 size: 17 residues. Germline trimming cut 4 bases from V and 2 bases from J; bases unmatched to any gene: 7. Germline V CDR1 and CDR2: MDHEN, SYDVKM. In nucleotides, the CDR3 is TGTGCCAGCAGTTCGAGACTAGCGGGGGCCCACACAGATACGCAGTATTTT. Protein product: CASSSRLAGAHTDTQYF.

The sample holds many counts of this clonotype. The chain recombines TRBV19 with TRBJ2-4; a weak D match, TRBD1 (5 bases). Trimming shortened V by 5 bases and J by 1 base, and 6 bases separated the two germline ends. The CDR3 is made up of 13 amino acids. The germline gives CDR1 LNHDA, CDR2 SQIVND (reference sequence). CDR3 residues: CASSSGAKNIQYF. As DNA, the CDR3 is TGTGCCAGTAGTTCAGGGGCCAAAAACATTCAGTACTTC.

The chain recombines TRBV5-1 with TRBJ2-7; 7 nucleotides match TRBD1. V shed 5 bases and J 1 base; nucleotides not matched to a gene: 12. Germline lookup yields CDR1 SGHRS and CDR2 YFSETQ. The CDR3 length is 16 residues. The CDR3, as DNA: TGCGCCAGCAGGCGTAGTGGACAGGCTCCGTCCTACGAGCAGTACTTC. Amino acid sequence: CASRRSGQAPSYEQYF.

This clonotype appeared many times. The chain carries TRBV28 and TRBJ2-5, with a tentative D call TRBD1 (6 bases). The germline CDR1 and CDR2 sequences are MDHEN and SYDVKM. The CDR3 runs 15 residues. Trimming shortened V by 2 bases and J by 0 bases, and 10 bases separated the two germline ends. CDR3 nucleotide sequence: TGTGCCAGCAGTTTAGAAGACAGGTACCAAGAGACCCAGTACTTC. As protein: CASSLEDRYQETQYF.

This clonotype was seen at least ten times. The rearrangement links TRBV6-6 to TRBJ1-5; D gene uncertain. This CDR3 region has 14 residues. With 6 bases removed from V and 1 base from J, the gap between germline ends came to 10 bases. Germline values: CDR1 MNHNY, CDR2 SVGAGI (reference sequence). CDR3 in amino acids: CASRKAESNQPQHF. The CDR3 DNA follows: TGTGCCAGCAGAAAGGCCGAGAGCAATCAGCCCCAGCATTTT.

Comments on this clonotype: A single base is all that separates this from a far larger clone, so a read error is likely. The chain joins TRBV29-1 to TRBJ2-5; 15 bases are a match to TRBD2. This CDR3 is built from 16 residues. CDR1 is SQVTM and CDR2 is ANQGSEA in the germline V gene. V gave up 7 bases and J gave up 11 bases; unmatched junction bases: 17. In DNA form, the CDR3 reads TGCAGCGGCGGACTAGCGGGGGGGCCCTTCGCCCGAGAGCAGTACTTC. It yields the protein CSGGLAGGPFAREQYF.

This clonotype was recorded many times. The rearrangement links TRBV4-2 to TRBJ2-3; perhaps D is TRBD1 or TRBD2 (5 bases each). V was shortened by 0 bases and J by 6 bases, with 10 bases between the two germline ends. Germline V lookup: CDR1 LGHNA, CDR2 YNFKEQ. The CDR3 has 14 residues. The CDR3 sequence is CASSQDLGVDTQYF. CDR3 DNA: TGTGCCAGCAGCCAAGATCTGGGGGTGGATACGCAGTATTTT.